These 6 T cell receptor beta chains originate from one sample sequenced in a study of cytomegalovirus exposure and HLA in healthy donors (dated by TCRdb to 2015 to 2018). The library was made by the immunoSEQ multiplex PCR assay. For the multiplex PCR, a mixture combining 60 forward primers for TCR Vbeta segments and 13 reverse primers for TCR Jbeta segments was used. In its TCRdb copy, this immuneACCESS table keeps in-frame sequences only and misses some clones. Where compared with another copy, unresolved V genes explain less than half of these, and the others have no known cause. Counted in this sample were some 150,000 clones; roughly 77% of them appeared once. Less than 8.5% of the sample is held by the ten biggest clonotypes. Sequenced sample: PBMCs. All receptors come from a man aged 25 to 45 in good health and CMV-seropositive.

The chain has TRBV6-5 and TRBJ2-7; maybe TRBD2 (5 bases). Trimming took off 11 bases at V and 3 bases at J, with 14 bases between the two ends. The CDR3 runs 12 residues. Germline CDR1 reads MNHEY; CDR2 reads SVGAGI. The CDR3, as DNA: TGTGCCTGGCCACAGCGGATCTACGAGCAGTACTTC. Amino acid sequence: CAWPQRIYEQYF.

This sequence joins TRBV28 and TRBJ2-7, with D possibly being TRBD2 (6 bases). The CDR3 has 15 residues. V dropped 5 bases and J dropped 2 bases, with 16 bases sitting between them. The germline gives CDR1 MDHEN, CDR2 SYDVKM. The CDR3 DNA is TGTGCCAGCAGTCCCCCCAGCGGGCGGCCCTACGAGCAGTACTTC. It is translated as CASSPPSGRPYEQYF.

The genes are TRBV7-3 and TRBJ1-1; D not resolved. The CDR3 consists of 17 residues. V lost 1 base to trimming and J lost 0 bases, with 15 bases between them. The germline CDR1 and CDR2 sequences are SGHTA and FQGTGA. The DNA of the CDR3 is TGTGCCAGCAGCTTAAAAACTCCGGGAACTGTGAACACTGAAGCTTTCTTT. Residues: CASSLKTPGTVNTEAFF.

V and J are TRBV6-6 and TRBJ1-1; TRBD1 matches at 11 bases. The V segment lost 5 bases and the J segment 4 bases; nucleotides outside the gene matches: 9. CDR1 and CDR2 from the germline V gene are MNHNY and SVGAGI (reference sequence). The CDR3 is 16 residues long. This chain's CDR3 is CASSAAGTGGATEAFF. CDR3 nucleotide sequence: TGTGCCAGCAGTGCGGCCGGGACAGGGGGTGCCACTGAAGCTTTCTTT.

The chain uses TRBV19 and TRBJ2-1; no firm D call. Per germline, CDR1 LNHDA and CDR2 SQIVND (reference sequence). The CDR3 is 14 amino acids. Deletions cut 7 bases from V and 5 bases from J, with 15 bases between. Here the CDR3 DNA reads TGTGCCAGTACCCTGCGCCCCCTACACAATGAGCAGTTCTTC. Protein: CASTLRPLHNEQFF.

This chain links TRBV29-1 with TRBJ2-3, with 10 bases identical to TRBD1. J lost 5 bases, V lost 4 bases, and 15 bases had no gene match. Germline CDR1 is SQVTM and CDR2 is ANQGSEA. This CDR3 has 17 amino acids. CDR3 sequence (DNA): TGCAGCGTTGGTCCCTCAAGGGACAGGGGACTCAAAGATACGCAGTATTTT. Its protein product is CSVGPSRDRGLKDTQYF.